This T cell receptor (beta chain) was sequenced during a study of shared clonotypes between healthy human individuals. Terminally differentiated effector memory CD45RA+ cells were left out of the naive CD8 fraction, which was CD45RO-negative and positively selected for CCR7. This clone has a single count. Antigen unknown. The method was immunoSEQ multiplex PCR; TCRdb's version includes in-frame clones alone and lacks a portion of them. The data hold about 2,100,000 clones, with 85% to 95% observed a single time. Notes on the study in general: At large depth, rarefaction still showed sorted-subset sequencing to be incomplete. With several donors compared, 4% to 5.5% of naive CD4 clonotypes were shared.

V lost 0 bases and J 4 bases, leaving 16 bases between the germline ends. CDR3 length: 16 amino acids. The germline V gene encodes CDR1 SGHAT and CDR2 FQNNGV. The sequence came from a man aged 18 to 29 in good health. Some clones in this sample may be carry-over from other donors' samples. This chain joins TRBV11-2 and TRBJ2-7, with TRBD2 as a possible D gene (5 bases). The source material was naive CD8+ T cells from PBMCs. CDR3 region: CASSLDRLSGVYEQYF. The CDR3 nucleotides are TGTGCCAGCAGCTTAGACCGACTAAGCGGAGTATACGAGCAGTACTTC.